One and the same sample provided the 5 T cell receptor beta chains below, sequenced in a study of neurological immune-mediated disorders. Via MiXCR, TCRdb re-called the 5' RACE reads, giving one row per CDR3 protein. The sample contains 20,000 to 25,000 distinct CDR3 sequences, about 18% of which appear only once. Sequenced material: CD8+ T cells from blood. The receptors originated from a woman younger than 35 with multiple sclerosis.

This clonotype was seen repeatedly, ten times or more. The chain combines TRBV5-1 with TRBJ1-2, with a tentative D call TRBD1 (5 bases). Germline-derived CDR1 and CDR2 are SGHRS and YFSETQ. This CDR3 has 14 amino acids. Between the trimmed V and J ends, which lost 4 bases and 3 bases, there was a span of 13 bases. The CDR3 region has the DNA TGCGCCAGCAGCGGATGGGACGGTGACTATGGCTACACCTTC. Translated: CASSGWDGDYGYTF.

This clonotype appeared many times. The chain uses TRBV5-6 and TRBJ2-7; 8 bases are shared with TRBD1. CDR1 and CDR2 from the germline V gene are SGHDT and YYEEEE. The junction had 8 bases not matched to a gene; V was cut back by 0 bases and J by 0 bases. The CDR3 is 17 amino acids. CDR3 region: CASSLALQGVASYEQYF. The DNA of the CDR3 is TGTGCCAGCAGCTTGGCCCTACAGGGGGTAGCCTCCTACGAGCAGTACTTC.

This clonotype was counted many times. This chain uses TRBV5-6 with TRBJ1-2, with D perhaps matching TRBD1 (6 bases). Looked up from germline, CDR1 is SGHDT and CDR2 is YYEEEE. Between the trimmed V and J ends, which lost 2 bases and 3 bases, there was a span of 23 bases. This CDR3 region has 18 residues. The DNA of the CDR3 is TGTGCCAGCAGCTTTGTGGTAGTCAGGGGACCATCTGACTATGGCTACACCTTC. Translation gives CASSFVVVRGPSDYGYTF.

This clonotype showed up many times. This chain joins TRBV6-2 or TRBV6-3 and TRBJ1-1; D unclear. Trimming shortened V by 4 bases and J by 0 bases, and 12 bases separated the two germline ends. Germline loops: CDR1 MNHEY, CDR2 SVGEGT. The CDR3 has 15 amino acids. CDR3 in DNA: TGTGCCAGCAGTTTCTACACGGGCGTGAACACTGAAGCTTTCTTT. This codes for CASSFYTGVNTEAFF.

The table lists this clonotype with a count of one. J is TRBJ2-1 and V is TRBV7-2; no clear D gene. Trimming removed 6 bases from V and 9 bases from J, with 9 bases in between. The CDR3 is 11 residues long. Germline V gene data show CDR1 as SGHTA and CDR2 as FQGNSA. The CDR3 sequence: CASSPTFEQFF. The CDR3 DNA reads as TGTGCCAGCAGTCCTACGTTTGAGCAGTTCTTC.